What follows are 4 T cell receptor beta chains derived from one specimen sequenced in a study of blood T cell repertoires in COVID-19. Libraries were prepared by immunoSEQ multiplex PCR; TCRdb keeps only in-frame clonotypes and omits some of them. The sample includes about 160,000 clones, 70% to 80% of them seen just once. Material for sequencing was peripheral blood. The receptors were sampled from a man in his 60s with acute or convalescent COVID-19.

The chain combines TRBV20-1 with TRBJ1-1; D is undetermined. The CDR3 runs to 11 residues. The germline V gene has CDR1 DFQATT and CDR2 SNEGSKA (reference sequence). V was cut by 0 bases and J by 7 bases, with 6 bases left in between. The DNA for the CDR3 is TGCAGTGCTAGAGATCGGGTTGAAGCTTTCTTT. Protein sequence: CSARDRVEAFF.

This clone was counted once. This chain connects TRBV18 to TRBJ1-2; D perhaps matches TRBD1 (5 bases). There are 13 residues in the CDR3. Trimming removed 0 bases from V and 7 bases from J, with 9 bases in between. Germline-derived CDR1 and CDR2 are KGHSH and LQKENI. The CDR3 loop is CASSPPGEGGYTF. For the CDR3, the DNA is TGTGCCAGCTCACCACCAGGGGAGGGTGGCTACACCTTC.

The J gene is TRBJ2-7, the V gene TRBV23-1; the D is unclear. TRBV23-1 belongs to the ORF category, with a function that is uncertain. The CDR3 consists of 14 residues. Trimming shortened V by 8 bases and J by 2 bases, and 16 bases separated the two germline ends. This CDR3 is CASPSGKWAYEQYF. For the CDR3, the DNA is TGCGCCAGCCCCTCAGGTAAGTGGGCCTACGAGCAGTACTTC.

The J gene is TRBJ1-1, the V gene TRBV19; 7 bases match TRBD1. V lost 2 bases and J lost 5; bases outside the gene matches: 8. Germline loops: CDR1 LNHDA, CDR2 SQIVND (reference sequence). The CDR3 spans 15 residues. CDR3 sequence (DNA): TGTGCCAGTAGTATAAGAGGGGGCGAAAGAACTGAAGCTTTCTTT. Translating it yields CASSIRGGERTEAFF.